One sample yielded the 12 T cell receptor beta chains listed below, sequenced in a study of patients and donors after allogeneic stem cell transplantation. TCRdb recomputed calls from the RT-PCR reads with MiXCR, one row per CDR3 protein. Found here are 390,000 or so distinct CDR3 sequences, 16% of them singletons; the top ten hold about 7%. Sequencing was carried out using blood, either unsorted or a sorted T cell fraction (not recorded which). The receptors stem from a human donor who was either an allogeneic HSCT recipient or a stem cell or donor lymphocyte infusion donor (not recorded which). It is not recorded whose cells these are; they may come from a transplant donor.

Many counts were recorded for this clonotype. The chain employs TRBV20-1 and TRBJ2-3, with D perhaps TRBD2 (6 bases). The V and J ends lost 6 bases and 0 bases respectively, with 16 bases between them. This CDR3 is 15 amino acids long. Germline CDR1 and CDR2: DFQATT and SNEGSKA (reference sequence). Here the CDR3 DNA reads TGCAGTGCCATTAAAGGGCGGGAAAGCACAGATACGCAGTATTTT. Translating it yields CSAIKGRESTDTQYF.

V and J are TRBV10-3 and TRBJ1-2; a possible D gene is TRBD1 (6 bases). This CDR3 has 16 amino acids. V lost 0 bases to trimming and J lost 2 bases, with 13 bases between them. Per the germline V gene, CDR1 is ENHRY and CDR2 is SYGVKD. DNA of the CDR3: TGTGCCATCAGTGAGTCCCGGACAAGGGGGAACTATGGCTACACCTTC. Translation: CAISESRTRGNYGYTF.

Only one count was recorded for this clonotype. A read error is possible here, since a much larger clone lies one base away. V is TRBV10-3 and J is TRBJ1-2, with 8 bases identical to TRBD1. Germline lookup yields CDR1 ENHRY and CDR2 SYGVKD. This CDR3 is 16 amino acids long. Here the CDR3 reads CAIRESDRVTNYGYTF. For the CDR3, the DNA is TGTGCCATCAGAGAGTCGGACAGGGTCACTAACTATGGCTACACCTTC.

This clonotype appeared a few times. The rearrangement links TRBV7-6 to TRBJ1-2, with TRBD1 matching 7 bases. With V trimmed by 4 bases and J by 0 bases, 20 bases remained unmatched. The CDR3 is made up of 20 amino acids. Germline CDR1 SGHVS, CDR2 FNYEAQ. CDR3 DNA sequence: TGTGCCAGCAGCTATCCTCCGGGACAGCCCTCCCGTTCTTCTAACTATGGCTACACCTTC. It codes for CASSYPPGQPSRSSNYGYTF.

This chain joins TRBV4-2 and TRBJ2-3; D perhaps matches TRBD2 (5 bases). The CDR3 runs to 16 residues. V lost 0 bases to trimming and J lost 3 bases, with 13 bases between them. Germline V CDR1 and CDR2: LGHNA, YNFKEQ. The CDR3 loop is CASSQEAGRRTDTQYF. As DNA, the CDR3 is TGTGCCAGCAGCCAAGAGGCTGGAAGGAGGACAGATACGCAGTATTTT.

CDR3 sequence: CASGSGGETEAFF. The CDR3 coding sequence is TGTGCTAGTGGGTCCGGGGGGGAAACTGAAGCTTTCTTT. This rearrangement joins TRBV12-5 to TRBJ1-1; D possibly corresponds to TRBD1 (5 bases). CDR1 and CDR2 from the germline V gene are LGHNT and FRNRAP. The CDR3 runs to 13 residues. Trimming pared 6 bases from V and 5 bases from J, leaving 13 bases between.

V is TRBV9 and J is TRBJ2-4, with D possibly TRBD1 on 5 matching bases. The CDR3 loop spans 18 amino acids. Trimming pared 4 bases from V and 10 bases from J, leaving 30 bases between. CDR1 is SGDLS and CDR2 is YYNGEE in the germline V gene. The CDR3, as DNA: TGTGCCAGCAGCCCCCAAAGGCCCCACTTTACCGGACAACAAATTCAGTACTTC. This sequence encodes CASSPQRPHFTGQQIQYF.

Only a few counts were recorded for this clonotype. In DNA form, the CDR3 reads TGTGCCTGGACAGGCGGGGGGGCGGTTTACAATGAGCAGTTCTTC. Its protein is CAWTGGGAVYNEQFF. The V gene is TRBV30, the J gene TRBJ2-1; 9 positions agree with TRBD2. Germline assignment: CDR1 GTSNPN and CDR2 SVGIG (reference sequence). V trimming: 4 bases; J trimming: 4 bases; junction bases outside the gene matches: 8. This CDR3 is built from 15 residues. Using reference TRBV30 and TRBJ2-1 for the parts outside the CDR3, the full variable domain is SQTIHQWPATLVQPVGSPLSLECTVEGTSNPNLYWYRQAAGRGLQLLFYSVGIGQISSEVPQNLSASRPQDRQFILSSKKLLLSDSGFYLCAWTGGGAVYNEQFFGPGTRLTVL.

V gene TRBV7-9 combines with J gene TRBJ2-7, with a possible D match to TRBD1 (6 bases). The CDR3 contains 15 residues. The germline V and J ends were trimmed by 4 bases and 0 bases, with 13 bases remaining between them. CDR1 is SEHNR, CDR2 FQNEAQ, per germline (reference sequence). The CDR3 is CASSSRTVSSYEQYF. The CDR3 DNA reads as TGTGCCAGCAGCTCCAGGACAGTGAGCTCCTACGAGCAGTACTTC.

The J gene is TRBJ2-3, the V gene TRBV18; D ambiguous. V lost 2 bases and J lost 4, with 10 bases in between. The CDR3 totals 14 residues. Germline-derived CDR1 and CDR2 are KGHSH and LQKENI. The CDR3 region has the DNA TGTGCCAGCTCACCAAGGCTGGACCCAGATACGCAGTATTTT. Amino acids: CASSPRLDPDTQYF.

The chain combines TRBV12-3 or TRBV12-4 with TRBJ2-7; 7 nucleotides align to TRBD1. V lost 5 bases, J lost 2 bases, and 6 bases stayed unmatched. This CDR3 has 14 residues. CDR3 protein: CASSADRNPYEQYF. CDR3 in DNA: TGTGCCAGCAGTGCGGACAGGAATCCCTACGAGCAGTACTTC.

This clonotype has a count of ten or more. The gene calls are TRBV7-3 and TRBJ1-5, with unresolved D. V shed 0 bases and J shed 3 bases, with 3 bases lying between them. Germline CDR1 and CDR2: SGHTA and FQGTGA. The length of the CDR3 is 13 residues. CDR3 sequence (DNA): TGTGCCAGCAGCTTAACGGTCAATCAGCCCCAGCATTTT. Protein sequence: CASSLTVNQPQHF.